These 17 T cell receptor beta chains were all obtained from the same sample, sequenced in a study of blood T cell repertoires in COVID-19. Profiling relied on immunoSEQ multiplex PCR, and the TCRdb table lists in-frame clones only, not all of them. The table includes a few hundred thousand clones, around 83% detected once. Sequencing input: PBMCs or T cells enriched from blood (not recorded which). The source of these receptors is a woman aged 45-60 years who had recovered from COVID-19.

This chain connects TRBV4-2 to TRBJ1-6; 7 bases align to TRBD1. This CDR3 comprises 16 residues. V dropped 2 bases and J dropped 10; count of bases not matched to a gene: 11. Per the germline V gene, CDR1 is LGHNA and CDR2 is YNFKEQ. CDR3 bases: TGTGCCAGCAGCCAATACAGGGGCCTCATGGGGTCACCCCTCCACTTT. Translation gives CASSQYRGLMGSPLHF.

The chain uses TRBV18 and TRBJ1-1, with a weak D call TRBD1 (5 bases). The CDR3 runs 15 residues. Per germline, CDR1 KGHSH and CDR2 LQKENI. V was pared by 1 base and J by 1 base, with 10 bases between. The CDR3 is CASSPQQESNTEAFF. The CDR3 DNA reads TGTGCCAGCTCACCACAACAGGAGTCGAACACTGAAGCTTTCTTT.

This clone was counted a few times. The V gene is TRBV11-3, the J gene TRBJ2-3, with 8 bases matching TRBD1. V was pared by 5 bases and J by 2 bases, with 6 bases of the junction left unmatched. The CDR3 spans 15 residues. Germline-derived CDR1 and CDR2 are SGHNT and YENEEA. The CDR3 DNA reads as TGTGCCAGCAGCACGGGACAGGAGCACACAGATACGCAGTATTTT. Its protein product is CASSTGQEHTDTQYF.

The rearrangement links TRBV14 to TRBJ1-1; 7 bases are a match to TRBD1. The CDR3 is made up of 13 amino acids. The germline V gene has CDR1 SGHDN and CDR2 FVKESK. V gave up 6 bases and J gave up 3 bases; unmatched junction bases: 4. The CDR3 DNA sequence: TGTGCCAGCAGAACACAGGGGTACACTGAAGCTTTCTTT. Translating gives CASRTQGYTEAFF.

V usage is TRBV6-6 and J usage is TRBJ2-7; 7 bases align to TRBD2. The junction had 6 bases not matched to a gene; V was cut back by 4 bases and J by 3 bases. Germline V gives CDR1 MNHNY, CDR2 SVGAGI (reference sequence). CDR3 size: 14 residues. The CDR3, as DNA: TGTGCCAGCAGTTCTGGGGGAGGGAGCTACGAGCAGTACTTC. Translation gives CASSSGGGSYEQYF.

Here the CDR3 DNA reads TGCGCCAGCAGCCAGAATACACAGGGCGCAGAGGACACTGAAGCTTTCTTT. This encodes CASSQNTQGAEDTEAFF. This chain uses TRBV4-3 with TRBJ1-1; tentative D call: TRBD1 (6 bases). The CDR3 has 17 residues. V lost 3 bases and J 3 bases, leaving 20 bases between the germline ends. Germline V gives CDR1 LGHNA, CDR2 YSLEER.

The CDR3 region is CASSFSGGGTYQPQHF. CDR3 nucleotide sequence: TGTGCCAGCAGTTTCTCCGGCGGGGGGACTTATCAGCCCCAGCATTTT. V gene TRBV6-2 or TRBV6-3 combines with J gene TRBJ1-5; the D gene is possibly TRBD1 (5 bases). There are 16 residues in the CDR3. V was pared by 4 bases and J by 5 bases, with 18 bases between. Germline V gene lookup returns CDR1 MNHEY and CDR2 SVGEGT.

The CDR3 sequence is CASSVAGTSYNEQFF. CDR3 in DNA: TGTGCCAGCAGCGTAGCAGGGACTAGCTACAATGAGCAGTTCTTC. The chain couples TRBV9 to TRBJ2-1, with TRBD2 matching over 8 bases. Germline CDR1 is SGDLS and CDR2 is YYNGEE. This CDR3 region has 15 residues. Trimming removed 0 bases from V and 3 bases from J; junction bases left unmatched: 2.

The chain uses TRBV19 and TRBJ1-2; 9 nucleotides match TRBD1. V lost 6 bases to trimming and J lost 12 bases; unmatched junction nucleotides: 11. In germline, CDR1 is LNHDA, CDR2 SQIVND (reference sequence). The CDR3 spans 13 residues. CDR3: CASRPGTGSSNTF. DNA of the CDR3: TGTGCCAGTAGACCCGGGACAGGGAGTTCGAACACCTTC.

V usage is TRBV5-1 and J usage is TRBJ1-2; D ambiguous. The germline CDR1 and CDR2 sequences are SGHRS and YFSETQ. Trimming took 4 bases from V and 6 from J, leaving 25 bases between them. CDR3 length: 17 residues. The CDR3 loop is CASSPLTALTLFDGYTF. The CDR3 DNA reads TGCGCCAGCAGCCCCCTTACAGCTCTCACTCTATTTGATGGCTACACCTTC.

The chain couples TRBV7-2 to TRBJ2-5; TRBD2 matches at 12 bases. The CDR3 extends over 16 amino acids. Germline assignment: CDR1 SGHTA and CDR2 FQGNSA. J lost 4 bases, V lost 5 bases, and 8 bases had no gene match. CDR3 nucleotide sequence: TGTGCCAGCAGCCCAGAGACTAGCGGGGGTGGAGAGACCCAGTACTTC. Protein: CASSPETSGGGETQYF.

This chain connects TRBV27 to TRBJ1-1, with 8 bases identical to TRBD1. The germline CDR1 and CDR2 sequences are MNHEY and SMNVEV (reference sequence). With 6 bases clipped from V and 3 bases from J, the junction kept 6 bases outside the gene matches. The CDR3 is made up of 14 amino acids. For the CDR3, the DNA is TGTGCCAGCAGAAGAGACAGGGGCGACACTGAAGCTTTCTTT. Amino acid sequence: CASRRDRGDTEAFF.

About this clone: This same CDR3 is encoded by further DNA sequences in the sample. The chain recombines TRBV4-3 with TRBJ1-1; 10 nucleotides line up with TRBD1. The CDR3 covers 14 residues. V shed 4 bases, J shed 1 base, and the junction held 0 bases outside the gene matches. Per germline, CDR1 LGHNA and CDR2 YSLEER. In nucleotides, the CDR3 is TGCGCCAGCAGCCGGGACAGGGGGAACACTGAAGCTTTCTTT. Its translation is CASSRDRGNTEAFF.

The chain uses TRBV6-2 or TRBV6-3 and TRBJ2-7; the match to TRBD1 covers 11 bases. Unmatched junction bases numbered 4, after V lost 0 bases and J lost 3 bases. The CDR3 extends over 16 amino acids. Germline CDR1 and CDR2: MNHEY and SVGEGT. The DNA for the CDR3 is TGTGCCAGCAGTTACTCGAAGGGACAGGGGGACTACGAGCAGTACTTC. Protein sequence: CASSYSKGQGDYEQYF.

This clone was observed once. The CDR3 region has the DNA TGTGCCAGCAGCGGTAACAGGGAGGGAGGCTACACCTTC. Translated: CASSGNREGGYTF. The V call is TRBV7-9, the J call TRBJ1-2, with D maybe TRBD1 (6 bases). Trimming shortened V by 5 bases and J by 8 bases, and 15 bases separated the two germline ends. CDR3 size: 13 residues. Germline V CDR1 and CDR2: SEHNR, FQNEAQ (reference sequence).

V is TRBV7-2 and J is TRBJ2-5, with D possibly TRBD1 on 5 matching bases. The CDR3 covers 14 residues. Trimming took off 5 bases at V and 5 bases at J, with 15 bases between the two ends. CDR1 and CDR2 (germline): SGHTA, FQGNSA. The CDR3 spells CASSRSRGRETQYF. The CDR3, as DNA: TGTGCCAGCAGCCGTTCTAGGGGCCGGGAGACCCAGTACTTC.

The chain recombines TRBV7-2 with TRBJ2-5; TRBD1 might be the D (6 bases). From germline, CDR1 is SGHTA and CDR2 FQGNSA. The V end was cut by 3 bases, the J end by 6 bases, with 23 bases between. CDR3 size: 17 residues. CDR3 loop: CASSFAVSTGFEKTQYF. CDR3 in DNA: TGTGCCAGCAGCTTCGCCGTGTCGACAGGTTTCGAAAAGACCCAGTACTTC.